This T cell receptor (beta chain) was recorded in a study of blood T cells in healthy people across ages. Germline CDR1 and CDR2: SGHRS and YFSETQ. The trim removed 0 bases at V and 6 bases at J, leaving 6 bases unmatched. This CDR3 is 15 amino acids long. Study-level findings and limits: The unknown donor CMV status may have confounded expanded clonotype changes. Estimates based on one million T cells were treated as lower bounds.

PCR was performed a second time for roughly 7 to 11 cycles using a sample-barcoded 5' primer and a J-beta primer mix. TCRdb reanalysed the 5' RACE reads using MiXCR and keeps one entry per CDR3 protein. In the table there are some 800,000 distinct CDR3 sequences, roughly 44% of which are singletons. This clonotype has just one count. What it binds is not known. Specimen: blood. V and J are TRBV5-1 and TRBJ2-1; 7 nucleotides agree with TRBD2. This sequence originates from a man aged 60 to 69 in good health. CDR3 amino acids: CASSLVAGVANEQFF. The CDR3 nucleotides are TGCGCCAGCAGCTTGGTTGCGGGGGTGGCCAATGAGCAGTTCTTC.